Following are 14 T cell receptor beta chains from one sample sequenced in a study of identical twins. TCRdb analysed the 5' RACE reads with MiXCR anew, one entry per CDR3 protein. This table holds 350,000 or so distinct CDR3 sequences, approximately 13% found once. The data also belong to a second study, concerning yellow fever vaccine responses in identical twins.

Sequenced sample: CD8+ T cells sorted from blood. These TCRs come from a young woman in good health.

The J gene is TRBJ2-3, the V gene TRBV5-1, with a weak D call TRBD2 (5 bases). The germline CDR1 and CDR2 sequences are SGHRS and YFSETQ. The CDR3 spans 15 residues. V was trimmed by 4 bases and J by 4 bases, leaving 16 bases between them. This CDR3 is CASSHGLGSADTQYF. DNA for the CDR3: TGCGCCAGCAGCCACGGACTGGGTAGCGCAGATACGCAGTATTTT.

This clonotype was seen many times. The J gene is TRBJ2-2, the V gene TRBV12-3 or TRBV12-4, with D unresolved. This CDR3 is built from 15 residues. Between the trimmed V and J ends, which lost 4 bases and 0 bases, there was a span of 9 bases. CDR3 sequence: CASSSPSSNTGELFF. The CDR3 bases are TGTGCCAGCAGTTCCCCCTCGTCGAACACCGGGGAGCTGTTTTTT.

In this sample, this clonotype turned up a few times. The CDR3 nucleotides read TGTGCCAGCAGCTTAACAGCGGGGGGCTTGGAGACCCAGTACTTC. Translating it yields CASSLTAGGLETQYF. The gene calls are TRBV11-2 and TRBJ2-5; 9 bases line up with TRBD2. CDR1 SGHAT and CDR2 FQNNGV come from the germline V gene. V lost 2 bases and J lost 5; bases outside the gene matches: 6. The CDR3 consists of 15 residues.

Only a few counts were recorded for this clonotype. V gene TRBV7-6 combines with J gene TRBJ2-7; maybe TRBD1 (6 bases). The germline V gene encodes CDR1 SGHVS and CDR2 FNYEAQ. The CDR3 runs to 15 residues. V was cut by 1 base and J by 3 bases, with 13 bases left in between. The CDR3 nucleotides are TGTGCCAGCAGCTTAGGGGACACCCTGGGCTACGAGCAGTACTTC. Translated, it gives CASSLGDTLGYEQYF.

This clonotype occurred a few times. This sequence joins TRBV11-3 and TRBJ2-1; TRBD2 might be the D (7 bases). The CDR3 totals 16 residues. The V and J ends lost 8 bases and 7 bases respectively, with 24 bases between them. The germline V gene encodes CDR1 SGHNT and CDR2 YENEEA. As DNA, the CDR3 is TGTGCCAGCTCAAAACCTCAGAGGCGGGGGCCTAATGAGCAGTTCTTC. Translated, it gives CASSKPQRRGPNEQFF.

At least ten counts were recorded for this clonotype. The chain employs TRBV5-5 and TRBJ2-4; 10 bases align to TRBD2. J gave up 9 bases and V 0 bases, and 12 bases lay outside the gene matches. The germline CDR1 and CDR2 sequences are SGHKS and YYEKEE (reference sequence). This CDR3 region has 17 residues. The CDR3 DNA is TGTGCCAGCAGCTTGGTAGGGCCGGGACTAGCGCCGCCCATTCAGTACTTC. This gives the protein CASSLVGPGLAPPIQYF.

This clonotype was observed a few times. The rearrangement links TRBV4-1 to TRBJ2-3, with 13 positions matching TRBD2. Germline assignment: CDR1 MGHRA and CDR2 YSYEKL. The CDR3 extends over 16 amino acids. The V segment lost 2 bases and the J segment 6 bases; nucleotides outside the gene matches: 5. CDR3 in amino acids: CASSQLLAGGGDTQYF. DNA for the CDR3: TGCGCCAGCAGCCAACTACTAGCGGGAGGGGGGGATACGCAGTATTTT.

This clonotype was detected many times. The chain couples TRBV5-1 to TRBJ1-2, with 7 bases that match TRBD1. Germline V gives CDR1 SGHRS, CDR2 YFSETQ. Unmatched junction bases numbered 7, after V lost 2 bases and J lost 6 bases. This CDR3 is built from 14 residues. CDR3 sequence: CASSFSGTEDGYTF. In DNA, the CDR3 is TGCGCCAGCAGCTTCTCCGGGACAGAAGATGGCTACACCTTC.

This clonotype was recorded a few times. The chain joins TRBV24-1 to TRBJ2-1; 11 nucleotides align to TRBD2. Trimming took 4 bases from V and 4 from J; bases not matched to a gene: 5. The germline gives CDR1 KGHDR, CDR2 SFDVKD. The CDR3 covers 16 residues. CDR3 DNA: TGTGCCACCAGTGACCTGACTAGCGGGGTATACAATGAGCAGTTCTTC. This translates into CATSDLTSGVYNEQFF.

This clonotype showed up many times. The chain links TRBV12-3 or TRBV12-4 to TRBJ2-5, with no clear D. This CDR3 spans 15 amino acids. V was trimmed by 2 bases and J by 0 bases, leaving 10 bases between them. The DNA of the CDR3 is TGTGCCAGCAGTTTAATCGGCGCGTACCAAGAGACCCAGTACTTC. This encodes CASSLIGAYQETQYF.

A few counts support this clonotype. The chain couples TRBV11-3 to TRBJ2-7; no clear D gene. This CDR3 is 11 amino acids long. The V gene's germline CDR1 is SGHNT and CDR2 YENEEA. Trimming pared 5 bases from V and 3 bases from J, leaving 5 bases between. In DNA, the CDR3 is TGTGCCAGCAGCGCCCACTACGAGCAGTACTTC. Residues: CASSAHYEQYF.

A few counts support this clonotype. This rearrangement joins TRBV10-3 to TRBJ2-1; the D gene is possibly TRBD2 (6 bases). CDR3 length equals 11 residues. Trimming left V 11 bases short and J 7 bases short, with 12 bases between. Germline V lookup: CDR1 ENHRY, CDR2 SYGVKD. CDR3 amino acids: CAVVAENEQFF. The CDR3 bases are TGTGCCGTCGTAGCGGAGAATGAGCAGTTCTTC.

This clonotype was seen only a few times. The genes are TRBV6-5 and TRBJ2-3, with 8 bases identical to TRBD2. Germline CDR1 and CDR2: MNHEY and SVGAGI. The CDR3 has 16 residues. The V gene end was trimmed by 2 bases and the J gene end by 3 bases; junction bases not matched to a gene: 7. CDR3 residues: CASSYESSGRTDTQYF. The CDR3 nucleotides are TGTGCCAGCAGTTACGAGTCTAGCGGGCGGACAGATACGCAGTATTTT.

This clonotype came up a few times. CDR3 in amino acids: CASGAPARDNRRERKTDTQYF. The CDR3, as DNA: TGTGCTAGTGGCGCACCCGCCCGGGATAATAGGCGGGAGAGGAAAACAGATACGCAGTATTTT. This chain connects TRBV12-5 to TRBJ2-3; TRBD2 matches 7 bases. The CDR3 has 21 residues. The V segment lost 6 bases and the J segment 3 bases; nucleotides outside the gene matches: 27. From germline, CDR1 is LGHNT and CDR2 FRNRAP.